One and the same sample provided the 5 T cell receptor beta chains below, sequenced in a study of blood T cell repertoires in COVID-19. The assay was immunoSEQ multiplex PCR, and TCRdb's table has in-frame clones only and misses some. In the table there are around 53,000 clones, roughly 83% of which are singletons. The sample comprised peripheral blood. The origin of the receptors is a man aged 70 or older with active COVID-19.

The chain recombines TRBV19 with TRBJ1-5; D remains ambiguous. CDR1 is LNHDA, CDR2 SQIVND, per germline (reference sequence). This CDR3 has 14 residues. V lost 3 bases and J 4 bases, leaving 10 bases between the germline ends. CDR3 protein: CASSIKVQNQPQHF. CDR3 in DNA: TGTGCCAGTAGTATTAAAGTGCAGAATCAGCCCCAGCATTTT.

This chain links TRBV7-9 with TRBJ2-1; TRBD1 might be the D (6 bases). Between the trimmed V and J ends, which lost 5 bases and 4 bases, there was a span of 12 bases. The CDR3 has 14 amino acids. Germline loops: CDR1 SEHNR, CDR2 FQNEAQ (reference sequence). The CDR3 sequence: CASSPRTEYNEQFF. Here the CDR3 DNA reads TGTGCCAGCAGCCCGCGGACAGAGTACAATGAGCAGTTCTTC.

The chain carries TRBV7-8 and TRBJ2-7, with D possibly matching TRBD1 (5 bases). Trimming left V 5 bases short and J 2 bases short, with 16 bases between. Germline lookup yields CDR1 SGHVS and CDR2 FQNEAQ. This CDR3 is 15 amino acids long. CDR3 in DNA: TGTGCCAGCAGCCCCCAGTCGGCAGGGACCTACGAGCAGTACTTC. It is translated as CASSPQSAGTYEQYF.

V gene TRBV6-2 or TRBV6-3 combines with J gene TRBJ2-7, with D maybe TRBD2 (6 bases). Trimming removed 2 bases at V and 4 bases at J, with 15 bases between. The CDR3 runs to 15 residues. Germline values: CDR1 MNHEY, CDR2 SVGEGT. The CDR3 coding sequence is TGTGCCAGCAGTTACCCGGGGGAAGGCATATACGAGCAGTACTTC. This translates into CASSYPGEGIYEQYF.

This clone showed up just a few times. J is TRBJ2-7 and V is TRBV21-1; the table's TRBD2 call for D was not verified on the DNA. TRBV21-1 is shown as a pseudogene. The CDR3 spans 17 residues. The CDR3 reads CASAIKFGLAGPYEQYF. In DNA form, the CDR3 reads TGTGCCAGCGCGATAAAATTCGGACTAGCGGGACCCTACGAGCAGTACTTC.